This passage covers 27 T cell receptor beta chains from one sample sequenced in a study of shared clonotypes between healthy human individuals. Produced via immunoSEQ multiplex PCR; TCRdb's table is partial and in-frame only. The sample includes under 2,500,000 clones, under 97% of them seen just once. The material sequenced was naive CD4+ T cells sorted from blood. This sample's subset: CD45RA+ positively selected. These receptors were taken from a man younger than 35 in good health.

The chain recombines TRBV7-9 with TRBJ2-3; D ambiguous. Germline V lookup: CDR1 SEHNR, CDR2 FQNEAQ (reference sequence). The V end lost 1 base, the J end lost 1 base, and 9 bases lay between the germline ends. The CDR3 is 15 amino acids. The CDR3 loop reads CASSLGQSGTDTQYF. CDR3 nucleotides: TGTGCCAGCAGCTTAGGCCAGAGTGGCACAGATACGCAGTATTTT.

The rearrangement joins TRBV13 to TRBJ2-1; 11 positions agree with TRBD2. V trimming: 5 bases; J trimming: 6 bases; junction bases outside the gene matches: 9. Germline V CDR1 and CDR2: PRHDT, FYEKMQ (reference sequence). This CDR3 has 16 residues. The CDR3 coding sequence is TGTGCCAGCAGCATCTCGAGGCTAGCGGGAGGCAATGAGCAGTTCTTC. Its translation: CASSISRLAGGNEQFF.

The chain uses TRBV5-1 and TRBJ2-1; D might be TRBD2 (6 bases). The length of the CDR3 is 14 residues. Trimming pared 5 bases from V and 4 bases from J, leaving 13 bases between. Germline CDR1 is SGHRS and CDR2 is YFSETQ. The CDR3 region is CASSPGELYNEQFF. The CDR3 DNA reads TGCGCCAGCAGTCCGGGAGAATTGTACAATGAGCAGTTCTTC.

V usage is TRBV6-5 and J usage is TRBJ1-1; D gene uncertain. This CDR3 region has 15 residues. From germline, CDR1 is MNHEY and CDR2 SVGAGI. Deletions cut 3 bases from V and 0 bases from J, with 11 bases between. CDR3 region: CASSYGFTLNTEAFF. CDR3 DNA sequence: TGTGCCAGCAGTTATGGGTTTACATTGAACACTGAAGCTTTCTTT.

The chain carries TRBV10-3 and TRBJ2-7, with D possibly TRBD1 on 6 matching bases. The V end lost 4 bases, the J end lost 4 bases, and 11 bases lay between the germline ends. CDR1 is ENHRY and CDR2 is SYGVKD in the germline V gene. This CDR3 spans 13 amino acids. For the CDR3, the DNA is TGTGCCATCAGTGTAACAGGGCAGTACGAGCAGTACTTC. It specifies CAISVTGQYEQYF.

The chain links TRBV2 to TRBJ2-3; D ambiguous. Looked up from germline, CDR1 is SNHLY and CDR2 is FYNNEI. Trimming took off 2 bases at V and 4 bases at J, with 7 bases between the two ends. The CDR3 contains 13 residues. CDR3 bases: TGTGCCAGCAGTGAACAAGAGGCAGATACGCAGTATTTT. Residues: CASSEQEADTQYF.

V is TRBV10-1 and J is TRBJ2-1, with TRBD1 matching over 11 bases. Looked up from germline, CDR1 is WNHNN and CDR2 is SYGVQD (reference sequence). The ends lost 3 bases at V and 2 bases at J; junction bases unmatched: 3. The CDR3 runs to 16 residues. The CDR3 region is CASSDQGQGAYNEQFF. CDR3 sequence (DNA): TGCGCCAGCAGTGACCAGGGACAGGGGGCCTACAATGAGCAGTTCTTC.

This clone was counted once. V and J are TRBV18 and TRBJ1-6, with D maybe TRBD1 (5 bases). Germline lookup yields CDR1 KGHSH and CDR2 LQKENI. Between the trimmed V and J ends, which lost 2 bases and 7 bases, there was a span of 9 bases. The CDR3 sequence is 14 residues long. The CDR3 nucleotides read TGTGCCAGCTCACCAGAGACAGCGAATTCACCCCTCCACTTT. Protein product: CASSPETANSPLHF. The full variable domain, its missing parts supplied by reference TRBV18 and TRBJ1-6, is NAGVMQNPRHLVRRRGQEARLRCSPMKGHSHVYWYRQLPEEGLKFMVYLQKENIIDESGMPKERFSAEFPKEGPSILRIQQVVRGDSAAYFCASSPETANSPLHFGNGTRLTVT.

The chain couples TRBV7-3 to TRBJ1-1; 7 bases fit TRBD1. The CDR3 runs 14 residues. From germline, CDR1 is SGHTA and CDR2 FQGTGA. Trimming cost V 4 bases and J 1 base; bases outside gene matches: 3. CDR3 protein: CASSSGTANTEAFF. CDR3 nucleotides: TGTGCCAGCAGCTCCGGGACAGCGAACACTGAAGCTTTCTTT.

V usage is TRBV6-5 and J usage is TRBJ2-3, with 9 bases matching TRBD2. Per germline, CDR1 MNHEY and CDR2 SVGAGI. The CDR3 has 14 residues. V shed 6 bases and J 6 bases; nucleotides not matched to a gene: 7. The CDR3 loop is CASRVSGSRDTQYF. CDR3 in DNA: TGTGCCAGCAGAGTTAGCGGGAGTAGGGATACGCAGTATTTT.

A word on this clone: The same CDR3 can be traced to other DNA sequences in this sample. The gene calls are TRBV7-2 and TRBJ1-4, with 8 positions matching TRBD1. The CDR3 extends over 15 amino acids. Germline V CDR1 and CDR2: SGHTA, FQGNSA. After removal of 1 base from V and 7 bases from J, the junction contained 5 bases not matched to a gene. The CDR3 nucleotides read TGTGCCAGCAGCTTAGGGACAGGGCGGGGTGAAAAACTGTTTTTT. Its translation: CASSLGTGRGEKLFF.

The CDR3 sequence: CASSKRGRGSSYEQYF. The CDR3 DNA sequence: TGTGCCAGCAGCAAAAGGGGGAGGGGGAGCTCCTACGAGCAGTACTTC. J is TRBJ2-7 and V is TRBV21-1; whether TRBD2, the table's D call, matches the DNA was not checked. TRBV21-1 is annotated as a pseudogene. There are 16 residues in the CDR3.

The chain's CDR3 is CASIRGPGGAYEQYF. The CDR3 DNA sequence: TGTGCCAGCATCCGGGGGCCGGGAGGGGCCTACGAGCAGTACTTC. V is TRBV5-8 and J is TRBJ2-7, with TRBD2 matching 8 bases. V shed 6 bases, J shed 2 bases, and the junction held 10 bases outside the gene matches. Germline V gene lookup returns CDR1 SGHTS and CDR2 YDEGEE. The CDR3 contains 15 residues.

The chain has TRBV5-1 and TRBJ1-5, with a possible D match to TRBD1 (5 bases). Per the germline V gene, CDR1 is SGHRS and CDR2 is YFSETQ. This CDR3 has 13 amino acids. Trimming removed 2 bases at V and 7 bases at J, with 10 bases between. The CDR3: CASSLGTGQPQHF. The DNA for the CDR3 is TGCGCCAGCAGCTTAGGGACGGGACAGCCCCAGCATTTT.

The V call is TRBV2, the J call TRBJ1-2, with 8 bases fitting TRBD1. This CDR3 spans 13 amino acids. Germline values: CDR1 SNHLY, CDR2 FYNNEI. J was trimmed by 8 bases and V by 7 bases; bases with no gene match: 9. CDR3 sequence reads: CASKTGETWGYTF. The CDR3 DNA reads as TGTGCCAGCAAGACAGGGGAGACTTGGGGCTACACCTTC.

The V gene is TRBV28, the J gene TRBJ2-1; TRBD1 matches 8 bases. Trimming removed 4 bases from V and 6 bases from J; junction bases left unmatched: 8. Germline V gives CDR1 MDHEN, CDR2 SYDVKM. CDR3 length: 15 amino acids. CDR3 region: CASSSGGARVNEQFF. The CDR3 DNA is TGTGCCAGCAGTTCAGGGGGCGCGAGGGTCAATGAGCAGTTCTTC.

The rearrangement uses TRBV4-1 and TRBJ2-4; 16 nucleotides line up with TRBD2. Trimming at V came to 0 bases and at J to 6 bases, leaving 14 bases not matched to a gene. The germline gives CDR1 MGHRA, CDR2 YSYEKL. The CDR3 contains 21 residues. The CDR3 loop reads CASSQDSGLAGGRGRLNIQYF. CDR3 sequence (DNA): TGCGCCAGCAGCCAAGATTCGGGACTAGCGGGGGGGCGAGGTCGGTTAAACATTCAGTACTTC.

Worth noting for this clone: Other DNA sequences in this sample translate to the same CDR3. The CDR3 DNA sequence: TGTGCCATCAGTGATCCAGATACGCAGTATTTT. Amino acids: CAISDPDTQYF. J is TRBJ2-3 and V is TRBV10-3, with D uncertain. V was cut by 3 bases and J by 4 bases, with 2 bases left in between. CDR3 length equals 11 residues. Looked up from germline, CDR1 is ENHRY and CDR2 is SYGVKD.

The DNA for the CDR3 is TGTGCCAGTAGTATTAGAGACGTTCGGGGAGAGCAGTTCTTC. This translates into CASSIRDVRGEQFF. The chain combines TRBV19 with TRBJ2-1; tentatively, D is TRBD2 (5 bases). CDR1 is LNHDA, CDR2 SQIVND, per germline (reference sequence). This CDR3 spans 14 amino acids. Trimming took 3 bases from V and 10 from J, leaving 16 bases between them.

This chain joins TRBV6-5 and TRBJ1-2; 7 bases line up with TRBD1. V shed 5 bases and J 4 bases; nucleotides not matched to a gene: 4. The CDR3 runs to 13 residues. From germline, CDR1 is MNHEY and CDR2 SVGAGI. The DNA for the CDR3 is TGTGCCAGCAGTACACAGGGGACCTATGGCTACACCTTC. Translation gives CASSTQGTYGYTF.

V usage is TRBV7-9 and J usage is TRBJ2-7; D call uncertain. In germline, CDR1 is SEHNR, CDR2 FQNEAQ (reference sequence). The CDR3 sequence is 12 residues long. Trimming took off 4 bases at V and 7 bases at J, with 11 bases between the two ends. For the CDR3, the DNA is TGTGCCAGCAGCTGGGCATCTGGAGAGCAGTACTTC. Residues: CASSWASGEQYF.

The chain recombines TRBV7-9 with TRBJ2-5; 10 bases line up with TRBD1. There are 14 residues in the CDR3. Trimming cost V 4 bases and J 2 bases; bases outside gene matches: 1. Per the germline V gene, CDR1 is SEHNR and CDR2 is FQNEAQ (reference sequence). CDR3 sequence: CASSWDRGQETQYF. The DNA for the CDR3 is TGTGCCAGCAGCTGGGACAGGGGTCAAGAGACCCAGTACTTC.

This chain links TRBV6-5 with TRBJ2-4, with 9 bases matching TRBD1. In germline, CDR1 is MNHEY, CDR2 SVGAGI. The CDR3 sequence is 12 residues long. Unmatched junction bases numbered 3, after V lost 6 bases and J lost 9 bases. The CDR3 coding sequence is TGTGCCAGCAGGGAGACAGGGGGCATTCAGTACTTC. The encoded protein is CASRETGGIQYF.

With respect to this clone: The same CDR3 arises from other DNA sequences in this sample as well. The chain combines TRBV18 with TRBJ1-1; 7 bases match TRBD1. The germline V gene encodes CDR1 KGHSH and CDR2 LQKENI. There are 13 residues in the CDR3. The trim removed 3 bases at V and 5 bases at J, leaving 3 bases unmatched. The CDR3 reads CASSPPGGTEAFF. The DNA of the CDR3 is TGTGCCAGCTCACCCCCAGGGGGGACTGAAGCTTTCTTT. Based on the CDR3 plus reference TRBV18 and TRBJ1-1, the full variable domain is NAGVMQNPRHLVRRRGQEARLRCSPMKGHSHVYWYRQLPEEGLKFMVYLQKENIIDESGMPKERFSAEFPKEGPSILRIQQVVRGDSAAYFCASSPPGGTEAFFGQGTRLTVV.

This chain links TRBV19 with TRBJ2-1; 7 nucleotides align to TRBD1. CDR3 length: 14 residues. Germline CDR1 and CDR2: LNHDA and SQIVND (reference sequence). With 3 bases clipped from V and 6 bases from J, the junction kept 5 bases outside the gene matches. CDR3 nucleotides: TGTGCCAGTAGTATTAGACAGGGTATCAATGAGCAGTTCTTC. Amino acids: CASSIRQGINEQFF.

The chain uses TRBV11-2 and TRBJ1-1; maybe TRBD1 (6 bases). This CDR3 has 15 residues. Germline lookup yields CDR1 SGHAT and CDR2 FQNNGV. Trimming pared 7 bases from V and 7 bases from J, leaving 22 bases between. CDR3 loop: CASTSPGAGAFEAFF. The DNA of the CDR3 is TGTGCCAGCACCTCCCCGGGGGCAGGTGCCTTTGAAGCTTTCTTT. The entire variable domain, with the rest obtained from reference TRBV11-2 and TRBJ1-1, is as follows: EAGVAQSPRYKIIEKRQSVAFWCNPISGHATLYWYQQILGQGPKLLIQFQNNGVVDDSQLPKDRFSAERLKGVDSTLKIQPAKLEDSAVYLCASTSPGAGAFEAFFGQGTRLTVV.

V is TRBV27 and J is TRBJ2-1, with D possibly being TRBD1 (6 bases). The CDR3 loop spans 14 amino acids. CDR1 is MNHEY, CDR2 SMNVEV, per germline (reference sequence). Trimming removed 4 bases at V and 4 bases at J, with 11 bases between. The CDR3 nucleotides are TGTGCCAGCAGTTCGGACAGATTTTACAATGAGCAGTTCTTC. Amino acid sequence: CASSSDRFYNEQFF.